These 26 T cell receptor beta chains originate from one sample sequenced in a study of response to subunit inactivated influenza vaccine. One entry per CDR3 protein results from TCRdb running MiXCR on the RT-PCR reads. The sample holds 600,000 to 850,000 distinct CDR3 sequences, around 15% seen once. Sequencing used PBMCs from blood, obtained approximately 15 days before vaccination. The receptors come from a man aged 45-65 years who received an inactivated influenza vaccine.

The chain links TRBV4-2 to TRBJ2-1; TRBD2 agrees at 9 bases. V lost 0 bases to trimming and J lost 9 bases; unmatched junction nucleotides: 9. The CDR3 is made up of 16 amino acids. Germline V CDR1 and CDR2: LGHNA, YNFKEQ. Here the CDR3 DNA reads TGTGCCAGCAGCCAAGACATTAGGCGGGGGGGCAGTGAGCAGTTCTTC. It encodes CASSQDIRRGGSEQFF.

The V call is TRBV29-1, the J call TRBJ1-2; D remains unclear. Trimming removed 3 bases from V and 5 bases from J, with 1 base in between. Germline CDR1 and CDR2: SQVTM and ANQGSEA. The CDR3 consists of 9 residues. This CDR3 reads CSVDYGYTF. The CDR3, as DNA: TGCAGCGTTGATTATGGCTACACCTTC.

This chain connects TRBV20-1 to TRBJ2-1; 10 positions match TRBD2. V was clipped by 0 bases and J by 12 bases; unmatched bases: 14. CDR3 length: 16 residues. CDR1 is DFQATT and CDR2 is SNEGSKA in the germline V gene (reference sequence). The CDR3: CSARDPLAGARGGQFF. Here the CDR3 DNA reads TGCAGTGCTAGAGATCCTCTAGCGGGAGCCCGAGGTGGGCAGTTCTTC.

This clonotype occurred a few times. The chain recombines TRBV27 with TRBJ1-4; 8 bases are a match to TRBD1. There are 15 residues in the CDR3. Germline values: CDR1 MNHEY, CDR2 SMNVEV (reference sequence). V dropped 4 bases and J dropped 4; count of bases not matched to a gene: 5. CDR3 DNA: TGTGCCAGCAGTTCCCTAGGACAGGGTAATGAAAAACTGTTTTTT. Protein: CASSSLGQGNEKLFF. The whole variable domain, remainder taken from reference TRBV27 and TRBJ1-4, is EAQVTQNPRYLITVTGKKLTVTCSQNMNHEYMSWYRQDPGLGLRQIYYSMNVEVTDKGDVPEGYKVSRKEKRNFPLILESPSPNQTSLYFCASSSLGQGNEKLFFGSGTQLSVL.

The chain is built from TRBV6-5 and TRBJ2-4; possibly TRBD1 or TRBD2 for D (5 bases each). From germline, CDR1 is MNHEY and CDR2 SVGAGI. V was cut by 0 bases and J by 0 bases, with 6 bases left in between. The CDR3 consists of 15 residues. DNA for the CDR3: TGTGCCAGCAGTTACTCGGGGGTAGCCAAAAACATTCAGTACTTC. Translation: CASSYSGVAKNIQYF.

In nucleotides, the CDR3 is TGTGCCTGGAACTCCGGAGGGAGGAACACTGAAGCTTTCTTT. Amino acid sequence: CAWNSGGRNTEAFF. This rearrangement joins TRBV30 to TRBJ1-1; D gene ambiguous. Trimming took off 4 bases at V and 1 base at J, with 13 bases between the two ends. Germline CDR1 GTSNPN, CDR2 SVGIG (reference sequence). The CDR3 is 14 amino acids. The full variable domain, in which reference TRBV30 and TRBJ1-1 provide the parts outside the CDR3, is SQTIHQWPATLVQPVGSPLSLECTVEGTSNPNLYWYRQAAGRGLQLLFYSVGIGQISSEVPQNLSASRPQDRQFILSSKKLLLSDSGFYLCAWNSGGRNTEAFFGQGTRLTVV.

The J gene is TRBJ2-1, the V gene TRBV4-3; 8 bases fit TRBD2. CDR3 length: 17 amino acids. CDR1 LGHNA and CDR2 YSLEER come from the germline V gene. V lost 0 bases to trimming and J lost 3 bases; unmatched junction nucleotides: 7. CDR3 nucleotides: TGCGCCAGCAGCCAAGATGAGTTGCGGGGGGACTACAATGAGCAGTTCTTC. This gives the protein CASSQDELRGDYNEQFF.

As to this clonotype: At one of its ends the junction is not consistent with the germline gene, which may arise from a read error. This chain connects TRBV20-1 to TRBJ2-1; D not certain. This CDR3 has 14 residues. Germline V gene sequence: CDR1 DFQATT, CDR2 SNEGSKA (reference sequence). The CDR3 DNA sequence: TGCAGTGCTAGAGTCGGTGCCGGCTACAATAAGCAGTTCTTC. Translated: CSARVGAGYNKQFF.

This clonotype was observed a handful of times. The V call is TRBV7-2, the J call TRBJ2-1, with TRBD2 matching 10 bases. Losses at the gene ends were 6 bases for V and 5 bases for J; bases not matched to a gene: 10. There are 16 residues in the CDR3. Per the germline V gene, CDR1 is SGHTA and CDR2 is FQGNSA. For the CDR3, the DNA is TGTGCCAGCAGTTTCCGCTCAGCGGGGGGGAACAATGAGCAGTTCTTC. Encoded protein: CASSFRSAGGNNEQFF.

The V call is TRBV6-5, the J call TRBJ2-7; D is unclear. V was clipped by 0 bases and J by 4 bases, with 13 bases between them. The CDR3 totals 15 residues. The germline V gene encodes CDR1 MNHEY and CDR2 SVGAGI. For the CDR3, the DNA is TGTGCCAGCAGTTACTCGCCCCTCGCCTTATACGAGCAGTACTTC. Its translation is CASSYSPLALYEQYF.

The CDR3 reads CASSYSIRGGTEAFF. The CDR3 nucleotides are TGTGCCAGCAGTTACTCGATCAGGGGCGGCACTGAAGCTTTCTTT. The V call is TRBV6-5, the J call TRBJ1-1; tentative D call: TRBD1 (6 bases). The CDR3 loop spans 15 amino acids. V gave up 0 bases and J gave up 4 bases, with 12 bases separating them. Looked up from germline, CDR1 is MNHEY and CDR2 is SVGAGI.

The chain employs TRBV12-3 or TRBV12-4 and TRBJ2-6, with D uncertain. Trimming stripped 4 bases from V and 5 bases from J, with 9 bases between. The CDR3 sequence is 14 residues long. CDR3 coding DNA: TGTGCCAGCAGTTCTCGGTACAGGGCCAACGTCCTGACTTTC. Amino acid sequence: CASSSRYRANVLTF.

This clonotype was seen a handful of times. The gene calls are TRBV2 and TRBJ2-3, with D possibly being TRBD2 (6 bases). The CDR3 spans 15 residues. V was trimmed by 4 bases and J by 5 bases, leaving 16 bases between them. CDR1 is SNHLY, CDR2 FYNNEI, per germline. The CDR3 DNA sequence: TGTGCCAGCAGTGGACAACTAGCCAGAGGAGATACGCAGTATTTT. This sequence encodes CASSGQLARGDTQYF.

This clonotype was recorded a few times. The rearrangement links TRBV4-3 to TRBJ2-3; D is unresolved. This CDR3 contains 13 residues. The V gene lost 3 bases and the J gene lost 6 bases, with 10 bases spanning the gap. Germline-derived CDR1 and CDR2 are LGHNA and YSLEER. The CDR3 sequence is CASSQIFRDTQYF. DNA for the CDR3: TGCGCCAGCAGCCAGATATTTAGGGATACGCAGTATTTT.

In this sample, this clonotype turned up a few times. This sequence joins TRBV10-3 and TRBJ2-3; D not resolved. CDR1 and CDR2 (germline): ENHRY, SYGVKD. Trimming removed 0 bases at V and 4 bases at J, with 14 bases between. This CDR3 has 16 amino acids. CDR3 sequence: CAISESVIRGPDTQYF. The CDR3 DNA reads TGTGCCATCAGTGAGTCCGTTATACGTGGCCCAGATACGCAGTATTTT.

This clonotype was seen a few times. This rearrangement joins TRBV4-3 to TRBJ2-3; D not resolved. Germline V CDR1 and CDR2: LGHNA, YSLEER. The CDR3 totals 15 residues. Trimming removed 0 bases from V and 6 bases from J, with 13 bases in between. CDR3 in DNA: TGCGCCAGCAGCCAAGAAATGCTCGTATCCGATACGCAGTATTTT. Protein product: CASSQEMLVSDTQYF.

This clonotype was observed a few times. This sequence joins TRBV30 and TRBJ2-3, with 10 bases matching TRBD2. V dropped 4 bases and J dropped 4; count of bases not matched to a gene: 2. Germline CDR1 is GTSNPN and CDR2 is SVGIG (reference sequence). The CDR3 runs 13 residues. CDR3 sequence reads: CAWTSGSSDTQYF. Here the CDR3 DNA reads TGTGCCTGGACTAGCGGGAGTTCAGATACGCAGTATTTT.

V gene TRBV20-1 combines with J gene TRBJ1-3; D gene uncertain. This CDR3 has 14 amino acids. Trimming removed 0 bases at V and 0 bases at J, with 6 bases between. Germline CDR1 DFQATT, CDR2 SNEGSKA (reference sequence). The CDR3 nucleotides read TGCAGTGCTAGAGATCGTACCTCTGGAAACACCATATATTTT. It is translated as CSARDRTSGNTIYF.

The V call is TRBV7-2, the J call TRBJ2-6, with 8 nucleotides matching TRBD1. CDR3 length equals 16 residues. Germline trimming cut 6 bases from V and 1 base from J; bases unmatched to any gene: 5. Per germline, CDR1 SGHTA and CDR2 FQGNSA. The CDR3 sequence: CASSSHRGSGANVLTF. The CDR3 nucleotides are TGTGCCAGCAGTTCGCACAGGGGGTCTGGGGCCAACGTCCTGACTTTC.

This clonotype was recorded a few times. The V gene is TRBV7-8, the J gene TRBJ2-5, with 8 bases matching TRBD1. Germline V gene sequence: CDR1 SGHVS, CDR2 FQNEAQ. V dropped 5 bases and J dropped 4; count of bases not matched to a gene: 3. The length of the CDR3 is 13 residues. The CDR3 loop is CASSVTGGETQYF. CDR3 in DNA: TGTGCCAGCAGCGTAACAGGGGGAGAGACCCAGTACTTC.

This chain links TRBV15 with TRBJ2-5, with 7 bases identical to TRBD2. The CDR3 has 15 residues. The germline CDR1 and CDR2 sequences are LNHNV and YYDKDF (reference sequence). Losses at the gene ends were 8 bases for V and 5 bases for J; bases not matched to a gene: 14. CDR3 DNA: TGTGCCACCCAGGGAGGGGCAGGCTCGGGGGAGACCCAGTACTTC. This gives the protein CATQGGAGSGETQYF.

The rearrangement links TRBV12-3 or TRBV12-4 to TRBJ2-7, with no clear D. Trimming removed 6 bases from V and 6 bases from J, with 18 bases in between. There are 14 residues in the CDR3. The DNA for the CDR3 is TGTGCCAGCAGCCGTCCGGCCCGGTCGGTCGAGCAGTACTTC. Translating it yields CASSRPARSVEQYF.

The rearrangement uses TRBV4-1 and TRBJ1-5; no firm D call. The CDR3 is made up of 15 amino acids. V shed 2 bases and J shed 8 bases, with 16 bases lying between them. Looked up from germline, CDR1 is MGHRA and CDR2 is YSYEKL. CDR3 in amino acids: CASSQLVAVGEPQHF. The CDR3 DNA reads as TGCGCCAGCAGCCAACTTGTGGCGGTGGGTGAGCCCCAGCATTTT.

CDR3 in amino acids: CASRQIPNTGELFF. CDR3 sequence (DNA): TGTGCCAGCAGACAGATACCGAACACCGGGGAGCTGTTTTTT. V is TRBV7-2 and J is TRBJ2-2; no reliable D call. Germline values: CDR1 SGHTA, CDR2 FQGNSA. CDR3 length: 14 amino acids. Trimming stripped 6 bases from V and 0 bases from J, with 8 bases between.

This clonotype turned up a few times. The CDR3 DNA follows: TGTGCCAGCCGCAGACCGGGACAGGGGTCGCATGAGCAGTTCTTC. Translating it yields CASRRPGQGSHEQFF. This sequence joins TRBV27 and TRBJ2-1; 10 positions match TRBD1. Germline assignment: CDR1 MNHEY and CDR2 SMNVEV (reference sequence). The CDR3 has 15 residues. The junction had 12 bases not matched to a gene; V was cut back by 8 bases and J by 8 bases.

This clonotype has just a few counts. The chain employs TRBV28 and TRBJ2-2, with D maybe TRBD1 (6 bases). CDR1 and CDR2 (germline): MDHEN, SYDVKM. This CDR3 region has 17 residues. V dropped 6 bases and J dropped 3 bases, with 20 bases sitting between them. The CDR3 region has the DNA TGTGCCAGCAGCCTCCTTGGGGGCGCGCGGGACACCGGGGAGCTGTTTTTT. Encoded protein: CASSLLGGARDTGELFF.